A single sample gave rise to the 2 T cell receptor beta chains below, sequenced in a study of blood T cell repertoires in COVID-19. Profiling relied on immunoSEQ multiplex PCR, and the TCRdb table lists in-frame clones only, not all of them. The sample contains roughly 290,000 clones, roughly 84% of which appear only once. The sample taken for sequencing was peripheral blood. The receptors were gathered from a human donor with COVID-19, enrolled during active disease. The donor label of this sample is uncertain.

CDR3 sequence: CASSYEGGRGNEQYF. DNA of the CDR3: TGTGCCAGCAGTTACGAGGGAGGGAGGGGAAACGAGCAGTACTTC. The chain couples TRBV6-6 to TRBJ2-7; TRBD2 agrees at 7 bases. This CDR3 is 15 amino acids long. With V trimmed by 2 bases and J by 5 bases, 9 bases remained unmatched. The germline gives CDR1 MNHNY, CDR2 SVGAGI (reference sequence).

The chain couples TRBV4-3 to TRBJ2-7; no clear D gene. This CDR3 spans 16 amino acids. Trimming took off 1 base at V and 7 bases at J, with 20 bases between the two ends. The germline CDR1 and CDR2 sequences are LGHNA and YSLEER. The CDR3 loop is CASSQVFADGYGEQYF. The DNA of the CDR3 is TGCGCCAGCAGCCAAGTTTTTGCCGACGGGTATGGGGAGCAGTACTTC.